The clone carrying this T cell receptor (beta chain) was seen just once. As handled by the study authors: Reference gene primer amplification yielded estimated nucleated cell counts. Assay used: immunoSEQ multiplex PCR; TCRdb lists only in-frame clones, some missing. That table supplies the V and J calls and clone size; D and trimming were determined from the DNA. This sample has 110,000 to 150,000 clones; 75% to 85% occur once, and the top ten carry 2.5% to 3%. This record comes from a study of blood T cell repertoires in COVID-19. Background on the study: Collection of acute and convalescent COVID-19 samples took place in the United States, Italy and Spain. Sources were T cells, B-cell-depleted T cells, or PBMCs; the material itself was cDNA or gDNA.

There are 12 residues in the CDR3. Germline-derived CDR1 and CDR2 are GTSNPN and SVGIG (reference sequence). V dropped 4 bases and J dropped 7 bases, with 11 bases sitting between them. The chain recombines TRBV30 with TRBJ2-1, with D tentatively TRBD1 (5 bases). The sequenced material came from peripheral blood. The source of this sequence is a man aged 50 or older with acute or convalescent COVID-19. CDR3 bases: TGTGCCTGGACCCCAGGGCTAAATGAGCAGTTCTTC. Translation: CAWTPGLNEQFF. The full variable domain, completed using reference TRBV30 and TRBJ2-1, is SQTIHQWPATLVQPVGSPLSLECTVEGTSNPNLYWYRQAAGRGLQLLFYSVGIGQISSEVPQNLSASRPQDRQFILSSKKLLLSDSGFYLCAWTPGLNEQFFGPGTRLTVL.